This T cell receptor (beta chain) was sequenced in a study of blood T cells in healthy people across ages. Study-level results: The donors' CMV status was not determined, possibly confounding changes in expanded clonotypes.

Comments on this clonotype: Its cognate antigen is unknown.

Each sample gave at least 7 million isolated PBMCs. Germline values: CDR1 SGHRS, CDR2 YFSETQ. The V and J ends lost 7 bases and 9 bases, in that order; junction bases with no gene match: 17. The CDR3 sequence is 16 residues long. A sample-barcoded 5' primer and a J-beta primer mix were used in a second PCR of roughly 6 to 12 cycles. TCRdb reanalysed the 5' RACE reads using MiXCR and keeps one entry per CDR3 protein. Of 1.5 million to 2 million distinct CDR3 sequences listed, 28% are singletons. This chain uses TRBV5-1 with TRBJ2-1, with 9 bases that match TRBD2. Sequencing was performed on blood. This clonotype was sampled from a woman in her twenties or thirties in good health. CDR3 amino acids: CASGPMSAGGPGEQFF. CDR3 bases: TGCGCCAGCGGACCTATGTCGGCGGGGGGGCCTGGTGAGCAGTTCTTC.